This is a list of T cell receptor beta chains from one sample in a study of shared clonotypes between healthy human individuals. TCRdb keeps only in-frame clones here, not all; method: immunoSEQ multiplex PCR. The table includes a few million clones, about 92% detected once. Sequenced sample: naive CD4+ T cells from PBMCs. These receptors were obtained from a man between 18 and 35 years old in good health. Some clones in this sample may be carry-over from other donors' samples. Each CDR3 is given without its conserved first and last residue. A D gene is named only where the DNA matches it firmly.

D	J	V	CDR3
NA	TRBJ1-1	TRBV18	ASSPGAGTEAF
NA	TRBJ2-5	TRBV5-1	ASSASGSRETQY
NA	TRBJ1-1	TRBV14	ASGALERNTEAF
TRBD1	TRBJ2-1	TRBV29-1	SVDSRGRGEQF
NA	TRBJ2-1	TRBV5-1	ASSLDRRYNEQF
NA	TRBJ2-7	TRBV7-9	ASSPLLREQY
TRBD2	TRBJ2-7	TRBV28	ASSLTSGTGEQY
TRBD2	TRBJ2-5	TRBV7-8	ASSLKLAGAKTQY
TRBD2	TRBJ2-1	TRBV11-2	ASSLGREGHNEQF
NA	TRBJ1-2	TRBV4-1	ASSQEHRDGYT
TRBD1	TRBJ2-7	TRBV28	ASSQPQGAHEQY
TRBD2	TRBJ2-3	TRBV30	AWNPGGDTQY
TRBD1	TRBJ1-2	TRBV28	ASRKPGQGPIGYGYT
NA	TRBJ1-2	TRBV7-9	ASRQNSGGGYT
NA	TRBJ2-1	TRBV7-9	ASRRTGNNEQF
TRBD2	TRBJ2-3	TRBV9	ASSVLAGGPPDTQY
NA	TRBJ1-2	TRBV7-8	ASSYKQGGNYGYT
NA	TRBJ1-3	TRBV11-2	ASSSSLPPGNTIY
NA	TRBJ2-7	TRBV5-1	ASSLGPAGAQEQY
NA	TRBJ1-2	TRBV6-5	ASSYSRDIYGYT
TRBD1	TRBJ2-7	TRBV7-2	ASSLGQGYSYEQY
NA	TRBJ2-5	TRBV2	ASSEQPRIQY
TRBD1	TRBJ1-2	TRBV6-5	ASSWDRGLYGYT
NA	TRBJ2-2	TRBV5-4	ASSLGGTNTGELF
NA	TRBJ1-5	TRBV6-1	ASTILGGTQPQH
TRBD2	TRBJ2-2	TRBV27	ASSLWGLATGELF
TRBD2	TRBJ2-7	TRBV18	ASSPLAGSYEQY
NA	TRBJ1-2	TRBV2	ASSELGLYGYT
TRBD2	TRBJ2-3	TRBV7-9	ASSLAGGMADTQY
TRBD2	TRBJ2-3	TRBV5-1	ASSPSSGRLTDTQY
NA	TRBJ2-1	TRBV5-1	ASSLGQEGDEQF
TRBD1	TRBJ2-2	TRBV7-9	ASSLRGTGLTGELF
TRBD1	TRBJ2-7	TRBV5-4	ASRTGQGDEQY
NA	TRBJ2-3	TRBV6-5	ASSDLLGDTQY
NA	TRBJ2-3	TRBV4-1	ASSHVTSTDTQY
NA	TRBJ2-3	TRBV5-1	ASSLRANFLDTQY
NA	TRBJ2-7	TRBV6-1	ASSEQGGSYEQY
NA	TRBJ2-7	TRBV10-2	ASSPGAAYEQY
TRBD1	TRBJ1-3	TRBV19	ASSPRTGSGNTIY
NA	TRBJ2-2	TRBV7-7	ASGLSRGDTGELF
NA	TRBJ2-5	TRBV18	ASSPRANQETQY
TRBD2	TRBJ2-7	TRBV7-2	ASSLGEAGGHEQY
TRBD1	TRBJ2-7	TRBV28	ASVTGFDTYEQY